A single sample is the source of the 29 T cell receptor beta chains below, sequenced in a study of T cells after yellow fever vaccination. MiXCR, run by TCRdb on the 5' RACE reads, gives a single entry per CDR3 protein. This table holds fewer than 450,000 distinct CDR3 sequences, 3% to 4.5% found once. The specimen was PBMCs, collected 5 days after the yellow fever booster vaccination. These receptor sequences come from a man younger than 35 who received the YFV17D yellow fever vaccine.

This chain uses TRBV12-3 or TRBV12-4 with TRBJ2-1; D might be TRBD1 (6 bases). V lost 6 bases to trimming and J lost 4 bases, with 13 bases between them. This CDR3 is 14 amino acids long. The CDR3 is CASSHTGKYNEQFF. For the CDR3, the DNA is TGTGCCAGCAGCCACACAGGGAAATACAATGAGCAGTTCTTC.

The gene calls are TRBV6-1 and TRBJ2-7, with D perhaps TRBD1 (5 bases). CDR3 length: 12 residues. Trimming removed 6 bases from V and 3 bases from J, with 9 bases in between. Germline CDR1 MNHNS, CDR2 SASEGT. The CDR3 reads CASRSDSYEQYV. For the CDR3, the DNA is TGTGCCAGCAGGTCCGACAGCTACGAGCAGTACGTC.

This clonotype occurred many times. This chain connects TRBV5-1 to TRBJ2-5; 11 bases agree with TRBD1. The CDR3 runs to 17 residues. With 4 bases clipped from V and 0 bases from J, the junction kept 8 bases outside the gene matches. Germline CDR1 is SGHRS and CDR2 is YFSETQ. CDR3 residues: CASSRGQGGSYQETQYF. CDR3 nucleotides: TGCGCCAGCAGCCGGGGACAGGGGGGCTCTTACCAAGAGACCCAGTACTTC.

CDR3 nucleotide sequence: TGTGCCAGCAGTTCAGGGGGCCAGGGCTACACCTTC. It yields the protein CASSSGGQGYTF. V usage is TRBV28 and J usage is TRBJ1-2, with 8 positions matching TRBD1. Trimming cost V 4 bases and J 8 bases; bases outside gene matches: 3. This CDR3 comprises 12 residues. The germline V gene has CDR1 MDHEN and CDR2 SYDVKM.

The CDR3 protein is CSAAATSGGLYNEQFF. CDR3 nucleotide sequence: TGCAGTGCTGCGGCGACTAGCGGGGGGTTATACAATGAGCAGTTCTTC. The chain couples TRBV20-1 to TRBJ2-1; 13 bases match TRBD2. The germline CDR1 and CDR2 sequences are DFQATT and SNEGSKA (reference sequence). The V gene end was trimmed by 5 bases and the J gene end by 4 bases; junction bases not matched to a gene: 8. The CDR3 contains 16 residues.

There are a few counts of this clonotype. The V gene is TRBV28, the J gene TRBJ1-1, with a possible D match to TRBD1 (6 bases). V was cut by 6 bases and J by 2 bases, with 16 bases left in between. CDR3 length: 15 residues. The germline V gene has CDR1 MDHEN and CDR2 SYDVKM. The CDR3 nucleotides read TGTGCCAGCAGCGTGGGGGGGGCGTTCAACACTGAAGCTTTCTTT. Translating gives CASSVGGAFNTEAFF.

This clonotype occurred many times. V and J are TRBV7-2 and TRBJ2-1; 7 bases fit TRBD1. V shed 3 bases, J shed 0 bases, and the junction held 5 bases outside the gene matches. This CDR3 is 16 amino acids long. Germline CDR1 SGHTA, CDR2 FQGNSA. The CDR3 spells CASSFFTGDSYNEQFF. CDR3 nucleotides: TGTGCCAGCAGCTTCTTCACAGGGGACTCCTACAATGAGCAGTTCTTC.

Many counts were recorded for this clonotype. The chain links TRBV7-3 to TRBJ2-3, with TRBD2 identical over 10 bases. The CDR3 contains 18 residues. With V trimmed by 3 bases and J by 0 bases, 9 bases remained unmatched. Germline V gene sequence: CDR1 SGHTA, CDR2 FQGTGA. The CDR3 DNA follows: TGTGCCAGCAGCTTTCGGGCTAGCGGGGGACCCAGCACAGATACGCAGTATTTT. Translated: CASSFRASGGPSTDTQYF.

This clonotype was counted only a few times. The chain has TRBV20-1 and TRBJ2-7, with D hard to call. The CDR3 runs 13 residues. Trimming left V 3 bases short and J 7 bases short, with 16 bases between. CDR1 and CDR2 from the germline V gene are DFQATT and SNEGSKA (reference sequence). This CDR3 is CSASDYRLLEQYF. In DNA form, the CDR3 reads TGCAGTGCTAGTGATTACAGATTGTTAGAGCAGTACTTC.

There are a few counts of this clonotype. The chain links TRBV29-1 to TRBJ2-1; D call uncertain. The V end lost 7 bases, the J end lost 2 bases, and 3 bases lay between the germline ends. The CDR3 extends over 10 amino acids. The germline gives CDR1 SQVTM, CDR2 ANQGSEA. CDR3 loop: CSGAYNEQFF. Written as DNA, the CDR3 is TGCAGCGGGGCCTACAATGAGCAGTTCTTC.

There are a few counts of this clonotype. V gene TRBV6-5 combines with J gene TRBJ2-3; D is unclear. CDR1 is MNHEY and CDR2 is SVGAGI in the germline V gene. The CDR3 loop spans 12 amino acids. V was clipped by 6 bases and J by 2 bases, with 6 bases between them. Written as DNA, the CDR3 is TGTGCCAGCAGGGCTGACACAGATACGCAGTATTTT. It yields the protein CASRADTDTQYF.

The rearrangement joins TRBV6-8 to TRBJ2-7, with D possibly being TRBD1 (6 bases). The CDR3 is 12 residues long. Trimming removed 8 bases from V and 2 bases from J, with 10 bases in between. Per germline, CDR1 MNHGY and CDR2 SAAAGT. CDR3 residues: CASHRDTYEQYV. In DNA, the CDR3 is TGTGCCAGCCACAGGGACACCTACGAGCAGTACGTC.

This clonotype was recorded many times. The J gene is TRBJ2-5, the V gene TRBV5-1; D call uncertain. Trimming stripped 3 bases from V and 5 bases from J, with 17 bases between. Per the germline V gene, CDR1 is SGHRS and CDR2 is YFSETQ. The CDR3 length is 15 residues. The CDR3 DNA follows: TGCGCCAGCAGCTCGACGGGCGACTTCAGGGAGACCCAGTACTTC. Translated: CASSSTGDFRETQYF.

This clonotype was detected a few times. V gene TRBV5-1 combines with J gene TRBJ1-4; 8 bases line up with TRBD1. CDR1 is SGHRS, CDR2 YFSETQ, per germline. This CDR3 comprises 14 residues. Trimming cost V 1 base and J 8 bases; bases outside gene matches: 4. The CDR3 protein is CASSLQGAGEKLFF. In DNA form, the CDR3 reads TGCGCCAGCAGCTTGCAGGGGGCGGGAGAAAAACTGTTTTTT.

This clonotype has just a few counts. This chain links TRBV11-2 with TRBJ2-7; D might be TRBD2 (5 bases). V dropped 5 bases and J dropped 5 bases, with 13 bases sitting between them. Germline V gene sequence: CDR1 SGHAT, CDR2 FQNNGV. The CDR3 has 13 residues. CDR3 region: CASSPRGTHEQYF. CDR3 coding DNA: TGTGCCAGCAGCCCCCGGGGAACCCACGAGCAGTACTTC.

This clonotype was picked up many times. The J gene is TRBJ2-2, the V gene TRBV28; no definite D call. This CDR3 has 15 residues. CDR1 is MDHEN and CDR2 is SYDVKM in the germline V gene. Deletions cut 3 bases from V and 0 bases from J, with 8 bases between. CDR3 in amino acids: CASSLISSNTGELFF. CDR3 nucleotides: TGTGCCAGCAGTTTGATCTCCTCGAACACCGGGGAGCTGTTTTTT.

This rearrangement joins TRBV7-4 to TRBJ2-7; tentative D call: TRBD1 (6 bases). Trimming removed 1 base at V and 11 bases at J, with 12 bases between. Germline CDR1 is SGHVT and CDR2 is SQSDAQ. This CDR3 has 12 amino acids. The CDR3 DNA sequence: TGTGCCAGCAGCTTAGACGGCAGGGGAGAGTACGTC. Translating gives CASSLDGRGEYV.

The chain employs TRBV6-5 and TRBJ2-1; the D is unclear. V lost 3 bases, J lost 7 bases, and 7 bases lay in between. This CDR3 is built from 12 residues. Germline CDR1 and CDR2: MNHEY and SVGAGI. CDR3 region: CASSYSQNEQFF. DNA of the CDR3: TGTGCCAGCAGTTATTCACAGAATGAGCAGTTCTTC.

This clonotype was picked up many times. The J gene is TRBJ2-5, the V gene TRBV9; D ambiguous. The CDR3 has 14 residues. Trimming stripped 4 bases from V and 1 base from J, with 11 bases between. Germline assignment: CDR1 SGDLS and CDR2 YYNGEE. CDR3 DNA: TGTGCCAGCAGCTCCCAAGTCTCCCAAGAGACCCAGTACTTC. Translated, it gives CASSSQVSQETQYF.

The rearrangement uses TRBV3-1 and TRBJ2-1; a possible D gene is TRBD2 (7 bases). The CDR3 spans 15 residues. Trimming left V 9 bases short and J 7 bases short, with 22 bases between. Germline V gene sequence: CDR1 LGHDT, CDR2 YNNKEL (reference sequence). The chain's CDR3 is CASTLSGGGRNEQFF. Here the CDR3 DNA reads TGTGCCAGTACCCTTTCGGGGGGCGGTAGAAATGAGCAGTTCTTC.

There are a few counts of this clonotype. V gene TRBV28 combines with J gene TRBJ1-2, with 11 positions matching TRBD1. Trimming at V came to 5 bases and at J to 3 bases, leaving 5 bases not matched to a gene. CDR3 length equals 15 residues. Germline V CDR1 and CDR2: MDHEN, SYDVKM. The CDR3 sequence: CASSRTGGRDYGYTF. CDR3 nucleotides: TGTGCCAGCAGTCGGACAGGGGGCCGGGACTATGGCTACACCTTC.

This clonotype was counted at least ten times. The chain carries TRBV7-2 and TRBJ1-1; 7 positions agree with TRBD1. J gave up 6 bases and V 6 bases, and 7 bases lay outside the gene matches. Germline V CDR1 and CDR2: SGHTA, FQGNSA. This CDR3 spans 13 amino acids. Here the CDR3 DNA reads TGTGCCAGCAGGTTCACAGGGGAGCCTGAAGCTTTCTTT. Translating it yields CASRFTGEPEAFF.

A few counts support this clonotype. This chain connects TRBV15 to TRBJ2-7; 10 nucleotides line up with TRBD1. This CDR3 region has 16 residues. CDR1 is LNHNV and CDR2 is YYDKDF in the germline V gene (reference sequence). V trimming: 4 bases; J trimming: 3 bases; junction bases outside the gene matches: 9. CDR3 residues: CATSTWDRGEVYEQYV. CDR3 DNA: TGTGCCACCAGCACCTGGGACAGGGGTGAGGTCTACGAGCAGTACGTC.

The gene calls are TRBV7-9 and TRBJ1-1; D not resolved. Germline V gene data show CDR1 as SEHNR and CDR2 as FQNEAQ (reference sequence). Trimming took 0 bases from V and 1 from J, leaving 12 bases between them. The CDR3 length is 16 residues. The CDR3: CASSLAGEGPNTEAFF. The CDR3 coding sequence is TGTGCCAGCAGCTTAGCGGGCGAGGGCCCGAACACTGAAGCTTTCTTT.

The genes are TRBV6-1 and TRBJ1-4; possible D gene TRBD1, 6 bases. Trimming took 10 bases from V and 0 from J, leaving 18 bases between them. Looked up from germline, CDR1 is MNHNS and CDR2 is SASEGT. This CDR3 region has 16 residues. CDR3 amino acids: CATWRGTYATNEKLFF. The CDR3 DNA follows: TGTGCCACCTGGAGGGGGACGTATGCAACTAATGAAAAACTGTTTTTT.

This clonotype was counted at least ten times. The chain couples TRBV6-6 to TRBJ1-4; D perhaps matches TRBD1 (5 bases). Trimming removed 6 bases from V and 11 bases from J, with 19 bases in between. The CDR3 sequence is 14 residues long. CDR1 and CDR2 (germline): MNHNY, SVGAGI (reference sequence). CDR3 residues: CASSDTGFITKLFF. CDR3 sequence (DNA): TGTGCCAGCAGCGATACAGGTTTCATCACGAAACTGTTTTTT.

Of note for this clonotype: Germline and junction disagree at one end, which may indicate a read error. The genes are TRBV30 and TRBJ1-5; 7 bases are shared with TRBD1. The CDR3 spans 14 residues. Looked up from germline, CDR1 is GTSNPN and CDR2 is SVGIG (reference sequence). In DNA form, the CDR3 reads TGTGCCTGGAGTGGCAGACAGGGAGATCAGTCCCAGCATTTT. Protein sequence: CAWSGRQGDQSQHF.

This clonotype was recorded many times. This chain uses TRBV6-1 with TRBJ2-5; 8 bases align to TRBD2. The CDR3 is 15 residues long. V lost 7 bases to trimming and J lost 2 bases; unmatched junction nucleotides: 9. The germline gives CDR1 MNHNS, CDR2 SASEGT. The CDR3 sequence: CASTYLSGEQETQYF. In nucleotides, the CDR3 is TGTGCCAGCACCTACCTTAGCGGGGAACAAGAGACCCAGTACTTC.

This clonotype was recorded a few times. This rearrangement joins TRBV29-1 to TRBJ2-2, with TRBD2 matching 13 bases. The CDR3 is made up of 13 amino acids. V lost 7 bases, J lost 4 bases, and 0 bases stayed unmatched. The germline CDR1 and CDR2 sequences are SQVTM and ANQGSEA. This CDR3 reads CSGLAGGTGELFF. The CDR3, as DNA: TGCAGCGGACTAGCGGGGGGCACCGGGGAGCTGTTTTTT.